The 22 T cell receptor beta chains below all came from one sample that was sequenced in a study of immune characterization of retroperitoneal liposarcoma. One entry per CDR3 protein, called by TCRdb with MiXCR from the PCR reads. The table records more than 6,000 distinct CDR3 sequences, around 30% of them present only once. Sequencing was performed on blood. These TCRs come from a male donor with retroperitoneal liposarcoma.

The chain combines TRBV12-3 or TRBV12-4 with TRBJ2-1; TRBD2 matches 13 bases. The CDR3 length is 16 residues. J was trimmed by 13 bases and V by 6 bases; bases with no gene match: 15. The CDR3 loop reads CASSSGLAGQGETQFF. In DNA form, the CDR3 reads TGTGCCAGCAGCTCGGGACTAGCGGGACAGGGAGAGACCCAGTTCTTC.

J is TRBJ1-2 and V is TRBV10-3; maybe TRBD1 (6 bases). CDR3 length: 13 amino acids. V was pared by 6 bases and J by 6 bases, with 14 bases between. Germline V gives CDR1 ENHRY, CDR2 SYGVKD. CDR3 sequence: CAIRPQGRHGYTF. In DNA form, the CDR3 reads TGTGCCATCAGACCACAGGGTAGGCATGGCTACACCTTC.

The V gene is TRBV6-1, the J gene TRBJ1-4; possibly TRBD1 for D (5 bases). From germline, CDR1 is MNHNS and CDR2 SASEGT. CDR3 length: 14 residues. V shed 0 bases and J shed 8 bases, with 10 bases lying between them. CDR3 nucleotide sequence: TGTGCCAGCAGTGAAGCTTGGGCAGGGGAAAAACTGTTTTTT. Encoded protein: CASSEAWAGEKLFF.

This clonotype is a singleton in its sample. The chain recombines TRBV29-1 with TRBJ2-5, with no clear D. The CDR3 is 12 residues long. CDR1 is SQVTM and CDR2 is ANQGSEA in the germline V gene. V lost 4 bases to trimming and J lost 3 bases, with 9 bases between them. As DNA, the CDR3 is TGCAGCGTTGTGAGGCAAGAAGAGACCCAGTACTTC. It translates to CSVVRQEETQYF.

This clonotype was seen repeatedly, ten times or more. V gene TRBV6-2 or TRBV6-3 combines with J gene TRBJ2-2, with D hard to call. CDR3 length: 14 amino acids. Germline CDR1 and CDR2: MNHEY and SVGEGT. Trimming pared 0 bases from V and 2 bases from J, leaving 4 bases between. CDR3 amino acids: CASSYSDNTGELFF. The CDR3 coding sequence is TGTGCCAGCAGTTACTCCGACAACACCGGGGAGCTGTTTTTT.

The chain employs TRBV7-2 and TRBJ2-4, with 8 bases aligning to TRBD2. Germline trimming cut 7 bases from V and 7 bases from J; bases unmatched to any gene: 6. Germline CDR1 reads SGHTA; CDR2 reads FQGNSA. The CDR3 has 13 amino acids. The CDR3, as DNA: TGTGCCAGCACCCAACCGGGGGGGAACATTCAGTACTTC. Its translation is CASTQPGGNIQYF.

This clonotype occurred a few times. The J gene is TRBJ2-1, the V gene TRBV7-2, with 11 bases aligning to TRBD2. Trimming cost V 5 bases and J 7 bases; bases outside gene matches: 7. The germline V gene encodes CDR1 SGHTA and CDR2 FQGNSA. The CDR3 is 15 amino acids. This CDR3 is CASSILAGDSNEQFF. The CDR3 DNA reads TGTGCCAGCAGCATACTAGCGGGAGATAGTAATGAGCAGTTCTTC.

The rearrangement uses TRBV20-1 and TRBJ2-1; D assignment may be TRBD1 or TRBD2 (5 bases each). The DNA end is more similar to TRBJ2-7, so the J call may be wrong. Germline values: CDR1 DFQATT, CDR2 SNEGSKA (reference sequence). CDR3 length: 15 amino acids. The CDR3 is CSARDMGTGSYEQYF. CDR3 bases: TGCAGTGCTAGAGATATGGGGACGGGATCCTACGAGCAGTACTTC.

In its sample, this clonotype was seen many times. The CDR3 DNA is TGTGCCAGCAGTGAAGCGCTAGCCGGGGAGCAGTACTTC. The encoded protein is CASSEALAGEQYF. The V gene is TRBV6-1, the J gene TRBJ2-1; perhaps TRBD2 as D (5 bases). With the DNA end fitting TRBJ2-7 better, the J assignment may be wrong. The germline V gene encodes CDR1 MNHNS and CDR2 SASEGT. This CDR3 is 13 amino acids long.

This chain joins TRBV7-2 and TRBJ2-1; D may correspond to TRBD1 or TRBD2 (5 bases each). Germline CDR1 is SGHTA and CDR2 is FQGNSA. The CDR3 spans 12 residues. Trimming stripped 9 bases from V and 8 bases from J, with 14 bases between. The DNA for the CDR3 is TGTGCCAGTAGGGGTGGGGAGTATGAGCAGTTCTTC. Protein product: CASRGGEYEQFF.

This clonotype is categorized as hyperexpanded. The CDR3 here is CASSSGLAGGRTDTQYF. CDR3 in DNA: TGTGCCAGCAGCTCGGGACTAGCGGGGGGGCGGACAGATACGCAGTATTTT. The V gene is TRBV7-8, the J gene TRBJ2-3, with 16 bases fitting TRBD2. Germline loops: CDR1 SGHVS, CDR2 FQNEAQ. This CDR3 is built from 17 residues. Losses at the gene ends were 4 bases for V and 3 bases for J; bases not matched to a gene: 4. The full variable domain, rest sourced from reference TRBV7-8 and TRBJ2-3, is GAGVSQSPRYKVAKRGQDVALRCDPISGHVSLFWYQQALGQGPEFLTYFQNEAQLDKSGLPSDRFFAERPEGSVSTLKIQRTQQEDSAVYLCASSSGLAGGRTDTQYFGPGTRLTVL.

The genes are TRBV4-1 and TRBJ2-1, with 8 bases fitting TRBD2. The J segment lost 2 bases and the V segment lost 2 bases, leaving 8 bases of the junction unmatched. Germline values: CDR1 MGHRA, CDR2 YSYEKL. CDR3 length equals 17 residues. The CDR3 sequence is CASSQRMGGRTYNEQFF. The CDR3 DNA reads TGCGCCAGCAGCCAAAGGATGGGCGGGAGGACCTACAATGAGCAGTTCTTC.

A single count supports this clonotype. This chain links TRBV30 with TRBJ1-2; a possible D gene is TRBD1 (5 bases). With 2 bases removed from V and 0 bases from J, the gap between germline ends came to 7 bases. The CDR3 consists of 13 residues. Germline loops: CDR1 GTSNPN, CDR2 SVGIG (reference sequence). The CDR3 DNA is TGTGCCTGGAGTCGGGGGGCTAACTATGGCTACACCTTC. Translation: CAWSRGANYGYTF.

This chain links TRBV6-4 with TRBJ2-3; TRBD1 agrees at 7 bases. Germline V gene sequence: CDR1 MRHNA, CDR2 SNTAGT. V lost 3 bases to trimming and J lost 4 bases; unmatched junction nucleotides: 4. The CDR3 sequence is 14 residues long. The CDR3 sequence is CASSEQGRADTQYF. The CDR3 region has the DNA TGTGCCAGCAGTGAACAGGGGAGAGCAGATACGCAGTATTTT.

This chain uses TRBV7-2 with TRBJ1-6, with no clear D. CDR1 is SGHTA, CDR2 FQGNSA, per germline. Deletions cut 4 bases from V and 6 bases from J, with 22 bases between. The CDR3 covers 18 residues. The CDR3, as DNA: TGTGCCAGCAGCTCAACTCGCCAGAGTGTCTTAATTAATTCACCCCTCCACTTT. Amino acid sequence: CASSSTRQSVLINSPLHF.

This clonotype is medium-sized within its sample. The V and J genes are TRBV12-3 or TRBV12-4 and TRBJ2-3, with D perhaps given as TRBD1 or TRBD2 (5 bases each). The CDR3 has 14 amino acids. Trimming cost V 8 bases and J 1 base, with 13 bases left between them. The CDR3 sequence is CASHERGGTDTQYF. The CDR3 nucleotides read TGTGCCAGCCACGAGAGGGGCGGCACAGATACGCAGTATTTT.

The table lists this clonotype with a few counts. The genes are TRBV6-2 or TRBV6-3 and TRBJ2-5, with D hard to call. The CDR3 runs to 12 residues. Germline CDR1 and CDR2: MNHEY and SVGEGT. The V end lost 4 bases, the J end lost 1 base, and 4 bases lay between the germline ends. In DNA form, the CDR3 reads TGTGCCAGCAGTTCCACCCAAGAGACCCAGTACTTC. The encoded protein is CASSSTQETQYF.

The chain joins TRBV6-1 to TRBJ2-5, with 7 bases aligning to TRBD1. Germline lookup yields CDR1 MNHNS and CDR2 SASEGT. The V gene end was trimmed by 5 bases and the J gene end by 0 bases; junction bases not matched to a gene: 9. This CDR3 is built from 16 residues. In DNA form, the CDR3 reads TGTGCCAGCAGTCCTCAACACGGGACAGACCAAGAGACCCAGTACTTC. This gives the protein CASSPQHGTDQETQYF.

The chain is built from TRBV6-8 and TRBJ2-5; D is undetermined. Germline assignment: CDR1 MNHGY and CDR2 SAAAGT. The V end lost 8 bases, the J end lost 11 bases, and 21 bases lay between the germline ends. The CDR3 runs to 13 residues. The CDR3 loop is CASCRVGNNEQYF. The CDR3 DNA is TGTGCCAGCTGTAGAGTGGGGAACAATGAGCAGTACTTC.

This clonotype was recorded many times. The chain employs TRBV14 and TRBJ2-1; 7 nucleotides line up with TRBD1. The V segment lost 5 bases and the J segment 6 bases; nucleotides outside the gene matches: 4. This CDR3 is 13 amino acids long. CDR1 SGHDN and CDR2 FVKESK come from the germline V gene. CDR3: CASSEGQINEQFF. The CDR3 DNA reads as TGTGCCAGCAGCGAGGGACAGATCAATGAGCAGTTCTTC.

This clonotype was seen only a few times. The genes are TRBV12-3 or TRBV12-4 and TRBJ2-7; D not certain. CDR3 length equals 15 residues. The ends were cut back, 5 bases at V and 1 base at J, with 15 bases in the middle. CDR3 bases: TGTGCCAGCAGTCCTCAGGCCGGGCATTCCTACGAGCAGTACTTC. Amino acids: CASSPQAGHSYEQYF.

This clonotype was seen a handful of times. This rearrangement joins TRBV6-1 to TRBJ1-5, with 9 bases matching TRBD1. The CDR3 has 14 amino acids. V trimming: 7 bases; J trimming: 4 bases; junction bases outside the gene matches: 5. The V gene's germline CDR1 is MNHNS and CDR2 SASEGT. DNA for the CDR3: TGTGCCAGCACCGCCGGGACAGGGAATCAGCCCCAGCATTTT. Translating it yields CASTAGTGNQPQHF.